This T cell receptor (beta chain) was identified in a study of T cell responses to AZD1222 COVID-19 vaccine. Clones were read by immunoSEQ multiplex PCR, and TCRdb kept only the in-frame ones, dropping some. The sample includes roughly 180,000 clones, around 90% seen only once; the top ten take around 1.9%. The CDR3 has 14 residues. V was shortened by 3 bases and J by 3 bases, with 15 bases between the two germline ends. Germline values: CDR1 DFQATT, CDR2 SNEGSKA (reference sequence). The clonotype comes from an adult who received the AZD1222 COVID-19 vaccine. The J gene is TRBJ2-7, the V gene TRBV20-1; TRBD2 is a possible D gene (5 bases). The source material was peripheral blood, sampled 28 days after the second AZD1222 dose. CDR3 loop: CSASLLDFNYEQYF. The CDR3 DNA reads as TGCAGTGCTAGTCTTTTGGACTTCAACTACGAGCAGTACTTC.